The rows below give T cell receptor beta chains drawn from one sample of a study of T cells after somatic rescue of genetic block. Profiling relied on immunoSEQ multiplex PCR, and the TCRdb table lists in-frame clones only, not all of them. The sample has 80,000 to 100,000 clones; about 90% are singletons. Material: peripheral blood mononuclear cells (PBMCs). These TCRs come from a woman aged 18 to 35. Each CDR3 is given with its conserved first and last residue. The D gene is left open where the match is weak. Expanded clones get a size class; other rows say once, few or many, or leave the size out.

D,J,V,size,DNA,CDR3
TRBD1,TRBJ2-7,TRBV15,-,TGTGCCACCAGCTCACCTCTCGGGACAGGGGATCTCGAGCAGTACTTC,CATSSPLGTGDLEQYF
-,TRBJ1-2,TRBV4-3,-,TGCGCCAGCAGCCAAGATGCTGGGGAGTGGAGCTATGGCTACACCTTC,CASSQDAGEWSYGYTF
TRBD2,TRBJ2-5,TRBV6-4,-,TGTGCCAGCAGTGAAACTAGCGAAAAAGAGACCCAGTACTTC,CASSETSEKETQYF
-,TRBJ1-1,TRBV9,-,TGTGCCAGCAGCGCAAGCTTGGGCACTGAAGCTTTCTTT,CASSASLGTEAFF
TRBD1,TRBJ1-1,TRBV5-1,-,TGCGCCAGCAGCCCTCGGGACAGTGATTACACTGAAGCTTTCTTT,CASSPRDSDYTEAFF
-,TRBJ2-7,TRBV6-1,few,TGTGCCAGCAGTGAAGTTGGAGGAGAGCAGTACTTC,CASSEVGGEQYF
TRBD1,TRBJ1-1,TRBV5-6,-,TGTGCCAGCAGCTTGCCCGGGACAGGGGTTGGGTACACTGAAGCTTTCTTT,CASSLPGTGVGYTEAFF
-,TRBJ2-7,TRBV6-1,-,TGTGCCACCCTGGGAGGCACCACCTCCTACGAGCAGTACTTC,CATLGGTTSYEQYF
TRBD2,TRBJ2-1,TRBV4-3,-,TGCGCCAGCAGCCAAGCCTCACTAGCGGGAGGGCCAAAAGAGCAGTTCTTC,CASSQASLAGGPKEQFF
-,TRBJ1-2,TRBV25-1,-,TGTGCCAGCACCGGAGGCGGTACCTATGGCTACACCTTC,CASTGGGTYGYTF
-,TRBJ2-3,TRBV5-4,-,TGTGCCAGCAGCCCGTGGGGGTACACAGATACGCAGTATTTT,CASSPWGYTDTQYF
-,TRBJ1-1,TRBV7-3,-,TGTGCCAGCAGCTTTGGGGGGCACACTGAAGCTTTCTTT,CASSFGGHTEAFF
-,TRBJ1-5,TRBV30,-,TGTGCCTGGAGTGTACGATCCCGGGGCTCGCGGCCCCAGCATTTT,CAWSVRSRGSRPQHF
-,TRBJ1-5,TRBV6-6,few,TGTGCCAGCAGCCTCAGGGGTTACGATCAGCCCCAGCATTTT,CASSLRGYDQPQHF
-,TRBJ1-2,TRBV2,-,TGTGCCAGCACCGCCCGGACTAACTATGGCTACACCTTC,CASTARTNYGYTF
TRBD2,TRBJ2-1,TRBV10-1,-,TGCGCCAGCAGCGACCTAGCGGGAGGATCGGGTGAGCAGTTCTTC,CASSDLAGGSGEQFF
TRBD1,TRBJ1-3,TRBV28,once,TGTGCCAGCAGTTTCTCAGGGGGCCGGGACACCATATATTTT,CASSFSGGRDTIYF
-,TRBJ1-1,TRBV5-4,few,TGTGCCAGCAGCTTGGACAGCTGGAACACTGAAGCTTTCTTT,CASSLDSWNTEAFF
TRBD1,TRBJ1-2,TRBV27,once,TGTGCCAGCAGCCAGGGGGGGGACTATGGCTACACCTTC,CASSQGGDYGYTF
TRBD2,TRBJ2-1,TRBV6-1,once,TGTGCCAGCAGTGACCTGGGAGGGAGCTCCTACAATGAGCAGTTCTTC,CASSDLGGSSYNEQFF
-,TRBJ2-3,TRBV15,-,TGTGCCACCAGGGGGCGAACAGATACGCAGTATTTT,CATRGRTDTQYF
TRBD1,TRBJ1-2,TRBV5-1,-,TGCGCCAGCGGACCGGACAGGGCGGAATACTACACCTTC,CASGPDRAEYYTF
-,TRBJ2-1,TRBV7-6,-,TGTGCCAGCAGCTTAGCTGCCTACAATGAGCAGTTCTTC,CASSLAAYNEQFF
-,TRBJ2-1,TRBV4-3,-,TGCGCCAGCAGCCAAGACGTCGGGGACTCATCGATGAACAATGAGCAGTTCTTC,CASSQDVGDSSMNNEQFF
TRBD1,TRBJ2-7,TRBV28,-,TGTGCCAGCAGCCCCGGGACAGAGTCCTACGAGCAGTACTTC,CASSPGTESYEQYF
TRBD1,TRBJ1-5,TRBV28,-,TGTGCCAGCAGTTTACAGGGGGCGGCGTATCAGCCCCAGCATTTT,CASSLQGAAYQPQHF
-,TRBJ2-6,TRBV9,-,TGTGCCAGCAGCCCCCCGGCCAACGTCCTGACTTTC,CASSPPANVLTF
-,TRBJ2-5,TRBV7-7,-,TGTGCTAGCAGCCCTACGGGGCGCCAGGAGACCCAGTACTTC,CASSPTGRQETQYF
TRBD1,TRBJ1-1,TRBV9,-,TGTGCCAGCAGCGTAGGTGGAGGGGGCGTCACTGAAGCTTTCTTT,CASSVGGGGVTEAFF
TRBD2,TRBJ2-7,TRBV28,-,TGTGCCAGCAGTTTAAGTCTAGCGGGCCTTCCCTCCTACGAGCAGTACTTC,CASSLSLAGLPSYEQYF
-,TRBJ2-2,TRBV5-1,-,TGCGCCAGCAGCTTGGATGTGGGAGGCTGGACCGGGGAGCTGTTTTTT,CASSLDVGGWTGELFF
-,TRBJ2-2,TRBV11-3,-,TGTGCCAGCAGCCCCCGGCCGACGGACACCGGGGAGCTGTTTTTT,CASSPRPTDTGELFF
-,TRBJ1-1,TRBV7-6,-,TGTGCCAGCAGCCCCCGCCCCGGGACTGAAGCTTTCTTT,CASSPRPGTEAFF
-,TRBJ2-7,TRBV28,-,TGTGCCAGCAGTCGGATCGACTTCGGTGACAACGAGCAGTACTTC,CASSRIDFGDNEQYF
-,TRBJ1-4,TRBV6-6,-,TGTGCCAGCAGTTACTCGGGGGTGGGGAACCGGGAAAAACTGTTTTTT,CASSYSGVGNREKLFF
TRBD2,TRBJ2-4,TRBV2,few,TGTGCCAGCACCCAGCGCTCGGGGGGGGACATTCAGTACTTC,CASTQRSGGDIQYF
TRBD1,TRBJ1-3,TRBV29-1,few,TGCAGCGTTCAGGGACAGGGACACACCATATATTTT,CSVQGQGHTIYF
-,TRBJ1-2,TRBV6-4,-,TGTGCCAGCAGTGACTCGGGGGGGGGTCGTGGCTACACCTTC,CASSDSGGGRGYTF
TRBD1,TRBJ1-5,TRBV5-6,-,TGTGCCAGCAGCCCTGGACAGGGGGGACAGCCCCAGCATTTT,CASSPGQGGQPQHF